The 27 T cell receptor beta chains given below trace back to one sample, sequenced in a study of blood T cells in healthy people across ages. Alongside a J-beta primer mix, a sample-barcoded 5' primer served in a second PCR lasting roughly 6 to 11 cycles. MiXCR, applied by TCRdb to the 5' RACE reads, yields one record per CDR3 protein. Of more than 450,000 distinct CDR3 sequences listed, about 28% were seen once; the top ten hold approximately 3.6%. These records were also assigned to another study, of T cells of mothers and their children.

The sequencing sample was made of blood. The origin of the receptors is a boy aged 2-9 years in good health.

The chain employs TRBV2 and TRBJ1-1; maybe TRBD1 (5 bases). Trimming removed 6 bases from V and 4 bases from J, with 18 bases in between. CDR3 length: 15 residues. Germline loops: CDR1 SNHLY, CDR2 FYNNEI. CDR3 in amino acids: CASSAGPVFGTEAFF. In DNA, the CDR3 is TGTGCCAGCAGCGCGGGACCGGTGTTCGGCACTGAAGCTTTCTTT.

This chain joins TRBV5-6 and TRBJ2-1; 8 nucleotides match TRBD2. Losses at the gene ends were 4 bases for V and 6 bases for J; bases not matched to a gene: 6. Germline values: CDR1 SGHDT, CDR2 YYEEEE. The CDR3 has 14 residues. The CDR3 DNA sequence: TGTGCCAGCAGCACCAGCGGGACTAGCAATGAGCAGTTCTTC. Translating it yields CASSTSGTSNEQFF.

The chain uses TRBV20-1 and TRBJ2-5, with D unresolved. The end of the DNA is better explained by TRBJ2-1, so the J call may be wrong. The CDR3 loop spans 14 amino acids. Germline V gene data show CDR1 as DFQATT and CDR2 as SNEGSKA (reference sequence). The CDR3 is CSARGAPAGNEQFF. The CDR3 nucleotides are TGCAGTGCTAGAGGAGCCCCCGCCGGCAATGAGCAGTTCTTC.

At least ten counts were recorded for this clonotype. The chain joins TRBV20-1 to TRBJ2-5; unclear D gene. The CDR3 runs to 11 residues. Germline V gene sequence: CDR1 DFQATT, CDR2 SNEGSKA (reference sequence). The germline V and J ends were trimmed by 1 base and 2 bases, with 2 bases remaining between them. CDR3 residues: CSARGQETQYF. DNA of the CDR3: TGCAGTGCTAGAGGTCAAGAGACCCAGTACTTC.

V usage is TRBV24-1 and J usage is TRBJ2-5, with 10 bases aligning to TRBD1. Per the germline V gene, CDR1 is KGHDR and CDR2 is SFDVKD. CDR3 length: 15 residues. J gave up 5 bases and V 4 bases, and 6 bases lay outside the gene matches. The CDR3 sequence is CATSETGTGVETQYF. CDR3 bases: TGTGCCACCAGTGAAACCGGGACAGGGGTTGAGACCCAGTACTTC.

The V and J genes are TRBV9 and TRBJ2-3, with 7 nucleotides matching TRBD1. J lost 2 bases, V lost 5 bases, and 11 bases had no gene match. Germline CDR1 and CDR2: SGDLS and YYNGEE. The CDR3 runs 16 residues. The CDR3 loop reads CASSPRGDRFTDTQYF. The DNA of the CDR3 is TGTGCCAGCAGTCCCAGAGGGGACAGATTCACAGATACGCAGTATTTT.

V gene TRBV12-3 or TRBV12-4 combines with J gene TRBJ2-1, with TRBD2 identical over 9 bases. The V segment lost 5 bases and the J segment 3 bases; nucleotides outside the gene matches: 8. This CDR3 has 16 amino acids. CDR3 loop: CASSPGLARRYNEQFF. CDR3 DNA sequence: TGTGCCAGCAGTCCGGGACTAGCAAGACGCTACAATGAGCAGTTCTTC.

This clonotype was seen a handful of times. The gene calls are TRBV6-6 and TRBJ2-1; D is ambiguous. V lost 7 bases, J lost 10 bases, and 17 bases lay in between. CDR3 length equals 13 residues. Germline V gene sequence: CDR1 MNHNY, CDR2 SVGAGI (reference sequence). This chain's CDR3 is CASKFQSAREQFF. CDR3 nucleotides: TGTGCCAGCAAATTCCAAAGCGCCAGAGAGCAGTTCTTC.

The chain has TRBV12-3 or TRBV12-4 and TRBJ2-2; the D gene is possibly TRBD1 (5 bases). Trimming stripped 6 bases from V and 3 bases from J, with 11 bases between. The CDR3 consists of 14 residues. CDR3 DNA: TGTGCCAGCAGCCGACAGAGGTACACCGGGGAGCTGTTTTTT. It yields the protein CASSRQRYTGELFF.

The rearrangement joins TRBV11-2 to TRBJ1-2; the match to TRBD1 covers 8 bases. The CDR3 runs to 12 residues. The V gene end was trimmed by 5 bases and the J gene end by 8 bases; junction bases not matched to a gene: 4. Germline CDR1 reads SGHAT; CDR2 reads FQNNGV. The CDR3 nucleotides read TGTGCCAGCAGCGTCAGGGGGCTCGGCTACACCTTC. It is translated as CASSVRGLGYTF.

The chain is built from TRBV9 and TRBJ1-2; no clear D gene. V was pared by 3 bases and J by 7 bases, with 16 bases between. This CDR3 contains 14 residues. Germline loops: CDR1 SGDLS, CDR2 YYNGEE. The CDR3 is CASSESGRLTGYTF. The CDR3 nucleotides read TGTGCCAGCAGCGAATCCGGGAGGCTCACTGGCTACACCTTC. The full variable domain, in which reference TRBV9 and TRBJ1-2 provide the parts outside the CDR3, is DSGVTQTPKHLITATGQRVTLRCSPRSGDLSVYWYQQSLDQGLQFLIQYYNGEERAKGNILERFSAQQFPDLHSELNLSSLELGDSALYFCASSESGRLTGYTFGSGTRLTVV.

The chain employs TRBV20-1 and TRBJ2-5; no reliable D call. Germline CDR1 DFQATT, CDR2 SNEGSKA (reference sequence). V lost 5 bases, J lost 5 bases, and 12 bases lay in between. The CDR3 length is 12 residues. CDR3 sequence: CSADSLLETQYF. The CDR3 DNA follows: TGCAGTGCTGATTCCCTCTTGGAGACCCAGTACTTC.

The rearrangement links TRBV30 to TRBJ2-1; 10 bases map to TRBD1. Germline CDR1 reads GTSNPN; CDR2 reads SVGIG (reference sequence). This CDR3 is built from 16 residues. V lost 7 bases to trimming and J lost 3 bases; unmatched junction nucleotides: 12. The CDR3 sequence is CASTKEGTGDYNEQFF. The CDR3 DNA follows: TGTGCCTCCACCAAGGAAGGGACAGGGGACTACAATGAGCAGTTCTTC.

This chain uses TRBV11-1 with TRBJ2-5, with D perhaps TRBD1 (5 bases). This CDR3 contains 15 residues. CDR1 and CDR2 (germline): SGHAT, FQDESV (reference sequence). Trimming pared 4 bases from V and 0 bases from J, leaving 12 bases between. CDR3 sequence: CASSSPYRYQETQYF. CDR3 in DNA: TGTGCCAGCAGCTCTCCTTACAGGTACCAAGAGACCCAGTACTTC.

V gene TRBV15 combines with J gene TRBJ2-5; the D call may be TRBD1 or TRBD2 (5 bases each). Germline-derived CDR1 and CDR2 are LNHNV and YYDKDF (reference sequence). Trimming cost V 0 bases and J 5 bases, with 19 bases left between them. This CDR3 spans 17 amino acids. The CDR3 is CATSRDLPGGTGETQYF. The CDR3 nucleotides are TGTGCCACCAGCAGAGATTTGCCGGGTGGGACGGGGGAGACCCAGTACTTC.

Turning to this clonotype: One end of the junction fails to match germline, which may point to a read error. The V gene is TRBV14, the J gene TRBJ2-5; D remains ambiguous. Germline assignment: CDR1 SGHDN and CDR2 FVKESK. CDR3 length equals 11 residues. The CDR3 DNA is TGTGCCAGCAGCCAAAGTGAGGCTCCGTTCTTC. This encodes CASSQSEAPFF.

There are a few counts of this clonotype. The chain employs TRBV12-3 or TRBV12-4 and TRBJ2-5, with 10 bases aligning to TRBD2. V shed 6 bases and J 3 bases; nucleotides not matched to a gene: 10. This CDR3 has 16 amino acids. The CDR3 here is CASSPESSGGEETQYF. The DNA for the CDR3 is TGTGCCAGCAGCCCCGAGAGCAGCGGGGGGGAAGAGACCCAGTACTTC.

This chain connects TRBV2 to TRBJ2-6; D gene unclear. The CDR3 loop spans 16 amino acids. CDR1 and CDR2 from the germline V gene are SNHLY and FYNNEI. V was shortened by 0 bases and J by 0 bases, with 6 bases between the two germline ends. The CDR3 nucleotides are TGTGCCAGCAGTGAAGCTCCCCCCTCTGGGGCCAACGTCCTGACTTTC. Encoded protein: CASSEAPPSGANVLTF.

The J gene is TRBJ2-1, the V gene TRBV7-2; TRBD1 might be the D (7 bases). The end of the DNA fits TRBJ2-7 better, so the J call may be wrong. CDR3 length equals 14 residues. Germline values: CDR1 SGHTA, CDR2 FQGNSA. In nucleotides, the CDR3 is TGTGCCAGCAGCCCGGGGGACAGTCCCTACGAGCAGTACTTC. This encodes CASSPGDSPYEQYF.

The gene calls are TRBV4-1 and TRBJ2-4, with 10 bases lining up with TRBD2. This CDR3 comprises 19 residues. The germline CDR1 and CDR2 sequences are MGHRA and YSYEKL. With 5 bases clipped from V and 0 bases from J, the junction kept 13 bases outside the gene matches. CDR3 protein: CASSGRTSGELLAKNIQYF. In DNA, the CDR3 is TGCGCCAGCAGCGGAAGGACTAGCGGAGAGCTTCTAGCCAAAAACATTCAGTACTTC.

The rearrangement joins TRBV20-1 to TRBJ1-5; D gene ambiguous. This CDR3 is 14 amino acids long. CDR1 and CDR2 from the germline V gene are DFQATT and SNEGSKA (reference sequence). V lost 5 bases and J lost 2, with 13 bases in between. The CDR3 reads CSAVRESGNQPQHF. CDR3 nucleotide sequence: TGCAGTGCTGTGAGAGAATCGGGCAATCAGCCCCAGCATTTT.

Points on this clonotype: Given the absence of the conserved phenylalanine or tryptophan at the CDR3 end, a read error is likely. In DNA, the CDR3 is TGTGCCTGGAGTGTATTGACCACCGGGGAGCTGTTTGTT. This sequence encodes CAWSVLTTGELFV. The genes are TRBV30 and TRBJ2-2; D is unresolved. Germline V CDR1 and CDR2: GTSNPN, SVGIG (reference sequence). The germline V and J ends were trimmed by 0 bases and 4 bases, with 6 bases remaining between them. The CDR3 contains 13 residues.

V gene TRBV24-1 combines with J gene TRBJ2-3; D is ambiguous. From germline, CDR1 is KGHDR and CDR2 SFDVKD. There are 13 residues in the CDR3. Between the trimmed V and J ends, which lost 5 bases and 3 bases, there was a span of 8 bases. The CDR3 loop reads CATSGGRTDTQYF. The CDR3 DNA is TGTGCCACCAGTGGGGGTAGGACAGATACGCAGTATTTT.

A note on this clonotype: A junction boundary mismatches the germline segment, possibly from a read error. V gene TRBV5-1 combines with J gene TRBJ1-2; D may be TRBD1 (6 bases). The CDR3 covers 14 residues. Germline assignment: CDR1 SGHRS and CDR2 YFSETQ. The CDR3 sequence is CASSADRPLYGHTF. In DNA, the CDR3 is TGCGCCAGCAGCGCGGACAGACCGCTCTATGGCCACACCTTC.

The chain uses TRBV19 and TRBJ2-1; D is uncertain. The CDR3 has 16 residues. The germline V and J ends were trimmed by 3 bases and 7 bases, with 19 bases remaining between them. Germline V gene sequence: CDR1 LNHDA, CDR2 SQIVND (reference sequence). CDR3 nucleotide sequence: TGTGCCAGTAGTATCGACACCTATTTTCGTTGGAATGAGCAGTTCTTC. Translated: CASSIDTYFRWNEQFF.

V gene TRBV14 combines with J gene TRBJ2-1; no clear D gene. Looked up from germline, CDR1 is SGHDN and CDR2 is FVKESK. The CDR3 is 12 amino acids. V was clipped by 6 bases and J by 9 bases, with 12 bases between them. The CDR3 nucleotides are TGTGCCAGCAGGCGTAGGATGGGTGAGCAGTTCTTC. Encoded protein: CASRRRMGEQFF.

The chain has TRBV29-1 and TRBJ2-3; TRBD1 might be the D (5 bases). This CDR3 region has 14 residues. The V end lost 4 bases, the J end lost 2 bases, and 13 bases lay between the germline ends. Germline CDR1 and CDR2: SQVTM and ANQGSEA. CDR3 bases: TGCAGCGTTGGGGCAGGGATTTACACAGATACGCAGTATTTT. Its translation: CSVGAGIYTDTQYF.